The clone carrying this T cell receptor beta chain has a single count. Its cognate antigen is unknown. This record comes from a study of T cells in localized non-small cell lung cancer. The study's findings and limits: Uninvolved adjacent lung had the highest recorded T cell clonality, with tumor below it. Multi-region tumor sequencing was not done, so intratumor heterogeneity could not be excluded.

Assay used: immunoSEQ multiplex PCR; TCRdb lists only in-frame clones, some missing. The sample holds some 8,200 clones, nearly 60% seen once. Sequencing used lymph node tissue, obtained before any cancer treatment. The sequence was obtained from a male donor at least 60 years old with stage I squamous cell lung carcinoma.

CDR3 region: CASRGQGTANEKLFF. The CDR3 DNA is TGTGCCAGCAGGGGACAGGGGACGGCTAATGAAAAACTGTTTTTT. The chain joins TRBV6-4 to TRBJ1-4, with 10 nucleotides matching TRBD1. Germline values: CDR1 MRHNA, CDR2 SNTAGT. V lost 6 bases, J lost 3 bases, and 4 bases stayed unmatched. This CDR3 spans 15 amino acids.